Following are 2 T cell receptor beta chains from one sample sequenced in a study of blood T cell repertoires in COVID-19. Measured with immunoSEQ multiplex PCR; TCRdb has only the in-frame clones, and not every one. Of 350,000 to 450,000 clones in the sample, about 89% were seen once. The sample was peripheral blood. Receptors originate from a man in his forties with acute or convalescent COVID-19.

This clone was picked up many times. The chain joins TRBV29-1 to TRBJ2-7; D is possibly TRBD1 (6 bases). The V end lost 3 bases, the J end lost 9 bases, and 30 bases lay between the germline ends. Germline V CDR1 and CDR2: SQVTM, ANQGSEA. This CDR3 region has 17 residues. The CDR3 loop is CSVDGGTTHPGFMGQYF. CDR3 sequence (DNA): TGCAGCGTTGATGGTGGGACAACCCACCCGGGTTTTATGGGGCAGTACTTC.

This chain uses TRBV27 with TRBJ2-7, with 11 bases fitting TRBD2. The germline V gene has CDR1 MNHEY and CDR2 SMNVEV (reference sequence). This CDR3 has 15 amino acids. The trim removed 2 bases at V and 5 bases at J, leaving 5 bases unmatched. In DNA, the CDR3 is TGTGCCAGCAGTTTAATAGCGGGAGGGCCCCACGAGCAGTACTTC. This gives the protein CASSLIAGGPHEQYF.